This T cell receptor (beta chain) was identified during a study of T cell repertoires in cytomegalovirus infection. TCRdb reprocessed the reads via MiXCR and lists one record per CDR3 protein. The data show 400,000 or so distinct CDR3 sequences, roughly a third seen once. The V gene's germline CDR1 is MGHRA and CDR2 YSYEKL. This CDR3 region has 16 residues. J gave up 4 bases and V 1 base, and 5 bases lay outside the gene matches. This clonotype appeared many times. The clonotype comes from a human donor in good health (CMV status not recorded). Some clones in this sample may be carry-over from other donors' samples. Sequencing input: PBMCs. The chain joins TRBV4-1 to TRBJ1-1, with 11 bases fitting TRBD1. Here the CDR3 reads CASSQAKGTGGTEAFF. Here the CDR3 DNA reads TGCGCCAGCAGCCAAGCAAAAGGGACAGGGGGCACTGAAGCTTTCTTT.